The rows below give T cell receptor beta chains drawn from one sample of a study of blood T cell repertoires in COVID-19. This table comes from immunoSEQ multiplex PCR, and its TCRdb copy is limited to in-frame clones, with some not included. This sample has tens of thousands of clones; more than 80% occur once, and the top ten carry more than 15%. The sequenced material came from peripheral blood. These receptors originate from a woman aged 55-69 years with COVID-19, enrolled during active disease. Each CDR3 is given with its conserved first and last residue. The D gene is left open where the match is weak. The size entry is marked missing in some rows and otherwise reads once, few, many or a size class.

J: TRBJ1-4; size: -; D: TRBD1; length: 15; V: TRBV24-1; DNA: TGTGCCACCAGCGCCACAGGGGGGTTTCACGAAAAACTGTTTTTT; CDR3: CATSATGGFHEKLFF
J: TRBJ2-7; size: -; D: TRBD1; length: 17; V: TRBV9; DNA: TGTGCCAGCAGCCCGCACCGGGACAGGGGGGTCGCTTACGAGCAGTACTTC; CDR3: CASSPHRDRGVAYEQYF
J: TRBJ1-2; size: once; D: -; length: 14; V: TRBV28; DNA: TGTGCCAGCAGAGGACGGGGGTTCTTTTATGGCTACACCTTC; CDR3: CASRGRGFFYGYTF
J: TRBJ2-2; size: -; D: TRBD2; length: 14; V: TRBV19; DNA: TGTGCCACCGGACTAGCGGGAGTGGGCGGGGAGCTGTTTTTT; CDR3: CATGLAGVGGELFF
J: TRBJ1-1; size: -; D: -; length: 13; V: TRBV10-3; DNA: TGTGCCATCACCCAAGGAAGGGGTACTGAAGCTTTCTTT; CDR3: CAITQGRGTEAFF
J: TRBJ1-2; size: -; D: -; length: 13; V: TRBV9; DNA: TGTGCCAGCAGCCCCCGGGGATTTGGTGGCTACACCTTC; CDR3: CASSPRGFGGYTF
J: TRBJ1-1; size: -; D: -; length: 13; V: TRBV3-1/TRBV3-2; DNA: TGTGCCAGCAGCCTCACCGTGGAGAATGAAGCTTTCTTT; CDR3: CASSLTVENEAFF
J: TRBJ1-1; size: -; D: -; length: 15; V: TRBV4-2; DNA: TGTGCCAGCAGCCAATCAGTATCCATGAACACTGAAGCTTTCTTT; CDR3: CASSQSVSMNTEAFF
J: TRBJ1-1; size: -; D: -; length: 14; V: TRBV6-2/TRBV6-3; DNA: TGTGCCAGCAGCGCCTCTGGGGGAGGGACTGAAGCTTTCTTT; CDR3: CASSASGGGTEAFF
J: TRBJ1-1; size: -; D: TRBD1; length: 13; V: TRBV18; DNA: TGTGCCAGCTCACGGACAGGCACAACTGAAGCTTTCTTT; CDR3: CASSRTGTTEAFF
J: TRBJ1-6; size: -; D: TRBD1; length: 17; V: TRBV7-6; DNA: TGTGCCAGCAGCTTAACCAGACAGGGCAAAATTAATTCACCCCTCCACTTT; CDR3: CASSLTRQGKINSPLHF
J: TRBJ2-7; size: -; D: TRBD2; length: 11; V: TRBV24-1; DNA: TGTGCCACCAGTGCCGGCGGGGGGCAGTACTTC; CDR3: CATSAGGGQYF
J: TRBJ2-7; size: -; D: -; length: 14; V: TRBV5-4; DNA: TGTGCCAGCAGCATAACACAGGGTATCAACGAGCAGTACTTC; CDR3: CASSITQGINEQYF
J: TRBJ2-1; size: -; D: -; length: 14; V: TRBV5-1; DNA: TGCGCCAGCAGCTTAGAAAGGGGGAACAATGAGCAGTTCTTC; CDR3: CASSLERGNNEQFF
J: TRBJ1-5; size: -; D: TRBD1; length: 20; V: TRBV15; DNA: TGTGCCACCAGCAGAGATCCCGGGACAGGGGGCTCCGATAGCAATCAGCCCCAGCATTTT; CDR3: CATSRDPGTGGSDSNQPQHF
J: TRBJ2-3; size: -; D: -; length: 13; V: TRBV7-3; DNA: TGTGCCAGCAGCTTATTCGGCACAGATACGCAGTATTTT; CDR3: CASSLFGTDTQYF
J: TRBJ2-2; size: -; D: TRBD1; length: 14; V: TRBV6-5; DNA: TGTGCCAGCAGTTGGACAGGGGGGACCGGGGAGCTGTTTTTT; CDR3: CASSWTGGTGELFF
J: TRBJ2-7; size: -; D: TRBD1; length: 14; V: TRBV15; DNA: TGTGCCACCAGCGCCACTTCGACAGGGGTTGAGCAGTACTTC; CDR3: CATSATSTGVEQYF
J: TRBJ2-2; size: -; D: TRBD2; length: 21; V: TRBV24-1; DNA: TGTGCCACCAGTGATGCCCCACCGGGACTAGCGGGACTTGCGAACACCGGGGAGCTGTTTTTT; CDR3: CATSDAPPGLAGLANTGELFF
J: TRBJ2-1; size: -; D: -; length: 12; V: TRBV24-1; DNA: TGTGCCACCAGTGACGCCAGACAGGAGCAGTTCTTC; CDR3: CATSDARQEQFF
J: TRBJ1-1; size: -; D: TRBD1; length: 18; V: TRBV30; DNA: TGTGCCTGGAGTGTACCGGCGGACAGGGCCAAACCGAACACTGAAGCTTTCTTT; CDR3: CAWSVPADRAKPNTEAFF
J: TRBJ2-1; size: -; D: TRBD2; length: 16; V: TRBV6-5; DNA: TGTGCCAGCAGTTACTCTCAAGCGGGAGGCCGGGGTGAGCAGTTCTTC; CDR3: CASSYSQAGGRGEQFF
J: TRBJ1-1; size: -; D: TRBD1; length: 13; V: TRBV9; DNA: TGTGCCAGCAGCGCGGGACAGGGAACTGAAGCTTTCTTT; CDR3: CASSAGQGTEAFF
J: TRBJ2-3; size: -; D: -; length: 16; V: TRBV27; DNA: TGTGCCAGCAGTCCCCAGCGGGTGACTAGCACAGATACGCAGTATTTT; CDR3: CASSPQRVTSTDTQYF
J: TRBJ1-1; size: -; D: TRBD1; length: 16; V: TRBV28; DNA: TGTGCCAGCAGAACACAGGGGGCAAGTGGTAACACTGAAGCTTTCTTT; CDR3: CASRTQGASGNTEAFF
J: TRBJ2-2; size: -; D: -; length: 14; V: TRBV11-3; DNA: TGTGCCAGCAGCCTCCGGGACACCACCGGGGAGCTGTTTTTT; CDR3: CASSLRDTTGELFF
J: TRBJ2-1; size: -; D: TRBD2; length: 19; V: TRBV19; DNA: TGTGCCAGTAGTCGCTCCGGACTAGCGGGAGGTCGCTCCTACAATGAGCAGTTCTTC; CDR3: CASSRSGLAGGRSYNEQFF
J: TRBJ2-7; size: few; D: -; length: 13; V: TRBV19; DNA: TGTGCCAGTAGTATAGGTAGCGTTGGCGAGCAGTACTTC; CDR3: CASSIGSVGEQYF
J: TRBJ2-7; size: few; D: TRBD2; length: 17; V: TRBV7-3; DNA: TGTGCCAGCAGCTGCGGGACTAGCGGGAGGCTCTCCTACGAGCAGTACTTC; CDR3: CASSCGTSGRLSYEQYF
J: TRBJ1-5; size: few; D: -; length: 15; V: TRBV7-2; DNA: TGTGCCAGCAGTCCAGGGGTAAGGAGCAATCAGCCCCAGCATTTT; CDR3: CASSPGVRSNQPQHF
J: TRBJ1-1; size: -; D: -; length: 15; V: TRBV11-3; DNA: TGTGCCAGCAGCTTAGAGCCGGAGCGAAACACTGAAGCTTTCTTT; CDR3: CASSLEPERNTEAFF
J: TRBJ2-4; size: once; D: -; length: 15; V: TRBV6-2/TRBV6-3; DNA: TGTGCCAGCAGCCCGGTCGCATTTCCAGAAAACATTCAGTACTTC; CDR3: CASSPVAFPENIQYF
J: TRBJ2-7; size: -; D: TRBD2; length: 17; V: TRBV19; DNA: TGTGCCAGTAGTATAGCAGGGACTAGCGGGAGGGCCAACGAGCAGTACTTC; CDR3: CASSIAGTSGRANEQYF
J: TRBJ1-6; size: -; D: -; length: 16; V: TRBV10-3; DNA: TGTGCCATCAGTGAGTCCCCGACTGCGTATAATTCACCCCTCCACTTT; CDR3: CAISESPTAYNSPLHF
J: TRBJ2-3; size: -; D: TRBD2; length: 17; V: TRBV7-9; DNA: TGTGCCAGCAGCCCCCGAGGGACTAGCGAGGGGGGAGATACGCAGTATTTT; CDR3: CASSPRGTSEGGDTQYF
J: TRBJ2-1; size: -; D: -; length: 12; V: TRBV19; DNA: TGTGCCAGTAGTATACAGAACAATGAGCAGTTCTTC; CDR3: CASSIQNNEQFF
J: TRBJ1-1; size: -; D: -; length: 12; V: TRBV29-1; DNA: TGCAGCGTTGGGGGGGGAACCACTGAAGCTTTCTTT; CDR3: CSVGGGTTEAFF
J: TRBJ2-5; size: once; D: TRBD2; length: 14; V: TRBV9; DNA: TGTGCCAGCAGCGCTAGCGGGAGGGCCGAGACCCAGTACTTC; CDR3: CASSASGRAETQYF
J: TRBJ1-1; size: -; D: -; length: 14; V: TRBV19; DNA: TGTGCCAGTAGTATTGAGCAGGGAAGCACTGAAGCTTTCTTT; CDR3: CASSIEQGSTEAFF
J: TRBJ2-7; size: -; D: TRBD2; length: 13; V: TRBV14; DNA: TGTGCCAGCAGCCGGGGGGGTGGCGGCGAGCAGTACTTC; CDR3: CASSRGGGGEQYF
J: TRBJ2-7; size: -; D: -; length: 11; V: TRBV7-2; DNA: TGTGCCAGCAGCTTAGCGGGACTCCAGTACTTC; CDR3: CASSLAGLQYF
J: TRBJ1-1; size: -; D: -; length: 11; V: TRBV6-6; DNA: TGTGCCAGCAGCCTAGGAGGTTCGGCTTTCTTT; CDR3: CASSLGGSAFF
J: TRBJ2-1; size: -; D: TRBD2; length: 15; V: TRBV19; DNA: TGTGCCACCTTACCCCAGCGGGGCGCGTACAATGAGCAGTTCTTC; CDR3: CATLPQRGAYNEQFF
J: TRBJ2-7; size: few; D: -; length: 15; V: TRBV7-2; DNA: TGTGCCAGCAGCTTACAGGGGAGAGGCTCCTACGAGCAGTACTTC; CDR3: CASSLQGRGSYEQYF
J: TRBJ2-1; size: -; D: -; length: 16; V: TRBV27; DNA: TGTGCCAGCAGTTTATCGGGGGCCGGCTCCTACAATGAGCAGTTCTTC; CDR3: CASSLSGAGSYNEQFF
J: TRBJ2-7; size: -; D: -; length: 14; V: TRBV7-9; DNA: TGTGCCAGCAGCTTTGGCGCGGAGTCCTACGAGCAGTACTTC; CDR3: CASSFGAESYEQYF
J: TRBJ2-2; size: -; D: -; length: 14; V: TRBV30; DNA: TGTGCCTGGAGTGTCGGTATTAACACCGGGGAGCTGTTTTTT; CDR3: CAWSVGINTGELFF